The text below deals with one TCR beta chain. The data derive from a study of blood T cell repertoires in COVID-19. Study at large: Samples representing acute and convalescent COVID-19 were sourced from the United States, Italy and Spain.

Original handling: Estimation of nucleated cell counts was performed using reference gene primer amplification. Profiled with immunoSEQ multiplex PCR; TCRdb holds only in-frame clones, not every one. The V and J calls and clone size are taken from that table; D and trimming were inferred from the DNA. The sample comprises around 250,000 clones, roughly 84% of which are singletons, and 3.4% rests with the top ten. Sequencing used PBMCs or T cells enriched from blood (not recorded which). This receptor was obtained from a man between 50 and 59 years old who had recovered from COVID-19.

Written as DNA, the CDR3 is TGTGCCAGCAGCCCGACAGGGGGGGCCAATCAGCCCCAGCATTTT. It translates to CASSPTGGANQPQHF. The chain recombines TRBV7-9 with TRBJ1-5; 9 bases map to TRBD1. This CDR3 has 15 amino acids. V lost 5 bases and J lost 3; bases outside the gene matches: 5. Germline CDR1 reads SEHNR; CDR2 reads FQNEAQ (reference sequence).